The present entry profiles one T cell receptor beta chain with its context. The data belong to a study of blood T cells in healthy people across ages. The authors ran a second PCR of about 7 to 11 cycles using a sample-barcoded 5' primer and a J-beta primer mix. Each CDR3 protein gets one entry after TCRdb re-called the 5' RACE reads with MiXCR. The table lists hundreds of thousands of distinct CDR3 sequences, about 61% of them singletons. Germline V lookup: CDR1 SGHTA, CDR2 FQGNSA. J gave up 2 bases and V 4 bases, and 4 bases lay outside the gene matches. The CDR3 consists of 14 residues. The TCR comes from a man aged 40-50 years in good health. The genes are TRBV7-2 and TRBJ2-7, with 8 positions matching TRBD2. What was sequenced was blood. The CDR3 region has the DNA TGTGCCAGCAGCTCACTAGCGGAGCCCTACGAGCAGTACTTC. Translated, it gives CASSSLAEPYEQYF. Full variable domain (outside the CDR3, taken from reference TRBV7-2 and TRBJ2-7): GAGVSQSPSNKVTEKGKDVELRCDPISGHTALYWYRQSLGQGLEFLIYFQGNSAPDKSGLPSDRFSAERTGGSVSTLTIQRTQQEDSAVYLCASSSLAEPYEQYFGPGTRLTVT.